A selection of T cell receptor beta chains follows, all from one sample in a study of cytomegalovirus exposure and HLA in healthy donors. TCRdb keeps only in-frame clones here, not all; method: immunoSEQ multiplex PCR. Found here are 91,000 or so clones; the top ten clones hold 3% to 4%. Sequenced input: PBMCs. The receptors come from a woman younger than 45 in good health and CMV-seronegative. Each CDR3 is given with its conserved first and last residue.

j_call,v_call,cdr3_aa
TRBJ2-4,TRBV29-1,CSVAPVAENIQYF
TRBJ2-1,TRBV6-5,CASSYFEGARNEQFF
TRBJ1-4,TRBV15,CATRPGQEEITNEKLFF
TRBJ2-7,TRBV7-7,CASSLAAGVTYEQYF
TRBJ2-1,TRBV19,CASSIGLAGGGEQFF
TRBJ2-1,TRBV27,CASSTTFTSGGYNEQFF
TRBJ2-1,TRBV2,CASRRASGGFYNEQFF
TRBJ2-2,TRBV7-3,CASSLTPRGATTGELFF
TRBJ1-5,TRBV7-8,CASSPVGQPQHF
TRBJ2-3,TRBV2,CASSEEGTYTQYF
TRBJ2-3,TRBV5-1,CASSTGTSGGAGSQYF
TRBJ2-3,TRBV5-5,CASSLDRGTDTQYF
TRBJ2-1,TRBV12-5,CASGSSMAGFSYNEQFF
TRBJ2-7,TRBV5-5,CASSLVGRGTYEQYF
TRBJ2-7,TRBV27,CASSPYDRAREQYF
TRBJ2-3,TRBV19,CASSIFYPGTDTQYF